The following is a TCR beta chain sequence with its context. What it binds is not known. The data are from a study of T cell responses to AZD1222 COVID-19 vaccine. Study results and caveats: Dominant CD4 TCR responses targeted spike regions 160-218 and 743-854. Nearly half of spike-specific TCRs reportedly target variant regions that are unmutated in the B.1.351 and B.1.1.7 variants. Clonal diversity may have been underestimated in mostly white British donors.

The repertoire was sequenced with immunoSEQ multiplex PCR; TCRdb's copy has only in-frame clones and lacks some. Of some 150,000 clones listed, 85% to 95% are singletons. J lost 4 bases, V lost 0 bases, and 5 bases had no gene match. This CDR3 spans 15 amino acids. The germline gives CDR1 MNHEY, CDR2 SVGEGT. The chain carries TRBV6-2 or TRBV6-3 and TRBJ1-1; 7 bases are shared with TRBD1. The TCR originated in an adult in good health. This specimen consisted of peripheral blood, obtained on day 0 of MenACWY control vaccination. CDR3 residues: CASSYSAGGGTEAFF. The CDR3 nucleotides are TGTGCCAGCAGTTACTCGGCAGGGGGAGGCACTGAAGCTTTCTTT.